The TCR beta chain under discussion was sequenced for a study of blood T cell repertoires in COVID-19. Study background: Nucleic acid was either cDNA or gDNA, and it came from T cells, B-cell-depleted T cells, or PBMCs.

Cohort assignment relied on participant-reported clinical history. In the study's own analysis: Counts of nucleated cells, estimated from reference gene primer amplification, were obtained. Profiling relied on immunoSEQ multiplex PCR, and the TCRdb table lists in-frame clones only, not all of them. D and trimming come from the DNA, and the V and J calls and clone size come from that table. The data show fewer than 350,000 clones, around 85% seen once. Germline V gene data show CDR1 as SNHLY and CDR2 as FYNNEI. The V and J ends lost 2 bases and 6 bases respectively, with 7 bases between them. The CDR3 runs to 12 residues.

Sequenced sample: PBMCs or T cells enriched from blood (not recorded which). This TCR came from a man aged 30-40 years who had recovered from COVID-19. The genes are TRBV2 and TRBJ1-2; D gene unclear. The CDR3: CASSEIPDGYTF. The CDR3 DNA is TGTGCCAGCAGTGAAATTCCGGATGGCTACACCTTC.